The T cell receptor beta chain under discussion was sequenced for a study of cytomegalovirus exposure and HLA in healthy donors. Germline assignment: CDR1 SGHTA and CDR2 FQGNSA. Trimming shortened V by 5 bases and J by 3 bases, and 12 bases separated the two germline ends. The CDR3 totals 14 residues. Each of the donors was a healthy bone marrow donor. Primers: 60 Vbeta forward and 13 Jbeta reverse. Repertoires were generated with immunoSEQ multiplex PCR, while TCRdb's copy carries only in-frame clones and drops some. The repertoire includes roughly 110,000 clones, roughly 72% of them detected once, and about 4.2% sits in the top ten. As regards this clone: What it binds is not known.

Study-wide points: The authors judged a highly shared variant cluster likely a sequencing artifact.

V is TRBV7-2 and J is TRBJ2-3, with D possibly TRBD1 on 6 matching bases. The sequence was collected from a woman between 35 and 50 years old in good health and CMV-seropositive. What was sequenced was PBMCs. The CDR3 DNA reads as TGTGCCAGCAGCCTACAGGGTAGGACAGATACGCAGTATTTT. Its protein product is CASSLQGRTDTQYF.